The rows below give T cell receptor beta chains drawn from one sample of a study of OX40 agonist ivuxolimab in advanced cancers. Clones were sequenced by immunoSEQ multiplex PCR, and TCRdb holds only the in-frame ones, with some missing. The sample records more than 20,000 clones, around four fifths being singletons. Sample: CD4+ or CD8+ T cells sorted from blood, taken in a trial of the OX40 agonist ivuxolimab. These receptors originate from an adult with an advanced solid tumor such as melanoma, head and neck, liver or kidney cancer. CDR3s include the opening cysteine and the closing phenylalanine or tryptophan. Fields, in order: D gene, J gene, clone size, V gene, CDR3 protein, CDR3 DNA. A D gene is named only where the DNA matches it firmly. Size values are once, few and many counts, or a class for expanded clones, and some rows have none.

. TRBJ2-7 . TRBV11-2 CASSLGQVYEQYF TGTGCCAGCAGCTTAGGACAGGTCTACGAGCAGTACTTC
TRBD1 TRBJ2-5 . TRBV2 CASSGTGGQETQYF TGTGCCAGCAGTGGGACAGGGGGCCAAGAGACCCAGTACTTC
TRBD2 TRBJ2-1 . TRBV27 CASSPSGGGFGEQFF TGTGCCAGCAGCCCTAGCGGGGGGGGCTTTGGTGAGCAGTTCTTC
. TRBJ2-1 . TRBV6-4 CASSDSADTYNEQFF TGTGCCAGCAGTGACTCGGCGGATACCTACAATGAGCAGTTCTTC
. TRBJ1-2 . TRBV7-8 CASSLGALNYGYTF TGTGCCAGCAGCTTAGGAGCACTTAACTATGGCTACACCTTC
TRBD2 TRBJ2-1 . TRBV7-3 CASSDPSGSVNEQFF TGTGCCAGCAGCGATCCTAGCGGGAGTGTGAATGAGCAGTTCTTC
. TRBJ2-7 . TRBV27 CASSPGTDTYEQYF TGTGCCAGCAGCCCCGGGACGGACACCTACGAGCAGTACTTC
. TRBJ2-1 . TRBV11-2 CASSFTSYADEQFF TGTGCCAGCAGCTTCACTAGCTATGCGGATGAGCAGTTCTTC
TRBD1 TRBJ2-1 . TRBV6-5 CASSYDRGPKGQFF TGTGCCAGCAGTTACGACAGGGGCCCGAAGGGGCAGTTCTTC
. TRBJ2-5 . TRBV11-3 CASSLEPSNQETQYF TGTGCCAGCAGCTTAGAACCGTCAAACCAAGAGACCCAGTACTTC
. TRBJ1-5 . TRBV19 CASSIGGHQPQHF TGTGCCAGTAGTATAGGGGGCCATCAGCCCCAGCATTTT
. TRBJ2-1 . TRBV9 CASSVVDSLDNEQFF TGTGCCAGCAGCGTAGTGGACAGTCTAGACAATGAGCAGTTCTTC
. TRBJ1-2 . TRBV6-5 CASSYSQGGIGYTF TGTGCCAGCAGTTACTCCCAGGGAGGGATTGGCTACACCTTC
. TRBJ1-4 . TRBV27 CASSFARREEKLFF TGTGCCAGCAGTTTCGCTCGACGGGAGGAAAAACTGTTTTTT
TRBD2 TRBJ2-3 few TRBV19 CASISRGGGADTQYF TGTGCCAGTATCTCCCGGGGCGGGGGGGCAGATACGCAGTATTTT
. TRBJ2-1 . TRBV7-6 CASSLTAYGSYNEQFF TGTGCCAGCAGCTTAACAGCTTACGGCTCCTACAATGAGCAGTTCTTC
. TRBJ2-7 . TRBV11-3 CASSLTAFYEQYF TGTGCCAGCAGCCTGACAGCCTTCTACGAGCAGTACTTC
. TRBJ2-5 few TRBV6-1 CASSEVWGAQETQYF TGTGCCAGCAGTGAAGTCTGGGGGGCCCAAGAGACCCAGTACTTC
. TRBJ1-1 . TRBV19 CASSAIVGRMNTEAFF TGTGCCAGTAGCGCCATCGTAGGACGGATGAACACTGAAGCTTTCTTT
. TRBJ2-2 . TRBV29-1 CSVDDRVTGELFF TGCAGCGTTGATGACAGAGTGACCGGGGAGCTGTTTTTT
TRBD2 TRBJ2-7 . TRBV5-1 CASSFGTNTYEQYF TGCGCCAGCAGCTTCGGGACTAATACCTACGAGCAGTACTTC
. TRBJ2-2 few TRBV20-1 CSAEYTGELFF TGCAGTGCAGAGTACACCGGGGAGCTGTTTTTT
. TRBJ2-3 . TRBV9 CASSVEGGPGRTQYF TGTGCCAGCAGCGTAGAGGGGGGACCCGGCCGTACGCAGTATTTT
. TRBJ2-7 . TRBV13 CASSSSYEQYF TGTGCCAGCAGCTCGTCCTACGAGCAGTACTTC
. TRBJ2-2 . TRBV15 CATSPEGNTGELFF TGTGCCACCAGCCCAGAGGGGAACACCGGGGAGCTGTTTTTT
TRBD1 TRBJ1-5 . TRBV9 CASSPAGGDRDQPQHF TGTGCCAGCAGCCCAGCGGGTGGGGACAGAGATCAGCCCCAGCATTTT
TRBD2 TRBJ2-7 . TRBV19 CASSISGLAGTYEQYF TGTGCCAGTAGTATTTCGGGACTAGCGGGAACCTACGAGCAGTACTTC
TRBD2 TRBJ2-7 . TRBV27 CASSSAGTSGGAYEQYF TGTGCCAGCAGTTCCGCCGGGACTAGCGGGGGGGCCTACGAGCAGTACTTC
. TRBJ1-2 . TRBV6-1 CASSGPGVAYGYTF TGTGCCAGCAGTGGACCAGGGGTTGCCTATGGCTACACCTTC
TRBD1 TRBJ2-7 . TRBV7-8 CASSLVPQGADEQYF TGTGCCAGCAGCTTAGTCCCACAGGGGGCGGACGAGCAGTACTTC
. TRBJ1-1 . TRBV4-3 CASSQDRLGTEAFF TGCGCCAGCAGCCAAGACCGCCTCGGCACTGAAGCTTTCTTT
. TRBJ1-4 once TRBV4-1 CASSQDTAPTNEKLFF TGCGCCAGCAGCCAAGATACAGCCCCAACTAATGAAAAACTGTTTTTT
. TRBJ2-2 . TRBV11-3 CASSSITGELFF TGTGCCAGTAGTTCTATCACCGGGGAGCTGTTTTTT
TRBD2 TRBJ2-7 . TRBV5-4 CASSPPRAGGNEQYF TGTGCCAGCAGCCCCCCACGAGCGGGAGGGAACGAGCAGTACTTC
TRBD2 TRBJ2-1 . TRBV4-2 CASSPGLAGVREQFF TGTGCCAGCAGCCCTGGACTAGCGGGAGTGCGTGAGCAGTTCTTC
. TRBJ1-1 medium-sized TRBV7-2 CASSPLEGLWNTEAFF TGTGCCAGCAGCCCCCTCGAGGGACTCTGGAACACTGAAGCTTTCTTT
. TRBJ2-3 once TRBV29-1 CSVEGGGGTDTQYF TGCAGCGTTGAGGGTGGGGGAGGAACAGATACGCAGTATTTT
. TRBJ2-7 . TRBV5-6 CASSSGGSHVYEQYF TGTGCCAGCAGCTCTGGGGGGAGTCACGTCTACGAGCAGTACTTC
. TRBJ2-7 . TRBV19 CASSLGSAEQYF TGTGCCAGTAGTCTAGGGTCGGCTGAGCAGTACTTC
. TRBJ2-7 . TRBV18 CASSQESDRTNSYEQYF TGTGCCAGCTCACAGGAATCAGACAGGACCAACTCCTACGAGCAGTACTTC
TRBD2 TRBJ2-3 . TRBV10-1 CASSRLAGTDTQYF TGCGCCAGCAGTAGATTAGCGGGAACAGATACGCAGTATTTT
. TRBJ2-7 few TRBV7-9 CASSLVSIPYEQYF TGTGCCAGCAGCTTAGTTTCTATCCCCTACGAGCAGTACTTC
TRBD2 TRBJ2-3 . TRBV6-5 CASSSGTSGTDTQYF TGTGCCAGCAGTTCCGGGACTAGCGGCACAGATACGCAGTATTTT
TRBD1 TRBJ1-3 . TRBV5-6 CASSFGLTGSSGNTIYF TGTGCCAGCAGTTTTGGCCTGACAGGGAGCTCTGGAAACACCATATATTTT
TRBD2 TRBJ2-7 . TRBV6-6 CASSYTSGSSYEQYF TGTGCCAGCAGTTACACTAGCGGGAGCTCCTACGAGCAGTACTTC
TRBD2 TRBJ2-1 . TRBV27 CASSLGTRVLDEQFF TGTGCCAGCAGTCTCGGGACTAGAGTCCTAGATGAGCAGTTCTTC
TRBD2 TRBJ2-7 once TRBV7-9 CASSIGTSGRRYEQYF TGTGCCAGCAGCATTGGGACTAGCGGGAGACGGTACGAGCAGTACTTC
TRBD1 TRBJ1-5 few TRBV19 CASTPQGASNQPQHF TGTGCCAGTACCCCACAGGGGGCAAGCAATCAGCCCCAGCATTTT
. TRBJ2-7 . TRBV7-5 CVRSRTSGGGRFYEQYF TGTGTCAGAAGCCGGACGAGTGGGGGGGGCAGATTCTACGAGCAGTACTTC
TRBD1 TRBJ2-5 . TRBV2 CATVQGAGETQYF TGTGCCACCGTACAGGGGGCCGGTGAGACCCAGTACTTC
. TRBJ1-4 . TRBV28 CASSPETPSTNEKLFF TGTGCCAGCAGTCCGGAGACACCTTCAACTAATGAAAAACTGTTTTTT
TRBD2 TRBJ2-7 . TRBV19 CASSLTTSGVYEQYF TGTGCCAGTAGTCTTACGACTAGCGGGGTCTACGAGCAGTACTTC
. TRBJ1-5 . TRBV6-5 CASREHGEPQHF TGTGCCAGCAGGGAACACGGGGAGCCCCAGCATTTT
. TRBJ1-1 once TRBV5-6 CASSLAAEAFF TGTGCCAGCAGCTTGGCCGCTGAAGCTTTCTTT
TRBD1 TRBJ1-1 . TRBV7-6 CASSSTGVTEAFF TGTGCCAGCAGCTCGACAGGGGTCACTGAAGCTTTCTTT